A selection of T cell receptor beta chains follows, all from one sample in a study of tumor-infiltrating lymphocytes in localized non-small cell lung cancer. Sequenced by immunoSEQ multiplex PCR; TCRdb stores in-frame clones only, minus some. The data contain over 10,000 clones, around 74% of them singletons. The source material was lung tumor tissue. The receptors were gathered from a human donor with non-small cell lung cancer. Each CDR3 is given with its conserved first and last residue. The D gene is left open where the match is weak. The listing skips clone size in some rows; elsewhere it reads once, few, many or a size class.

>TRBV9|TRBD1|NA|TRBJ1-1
CASSRQGGARTEAFF
TGTGCCAGCAGCCGTCAGGGGGGGGCGCGGACTGAAGCTTTCTTT
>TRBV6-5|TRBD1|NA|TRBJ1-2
CASSWDRGNYGYTF
TGTGCCAGCAGCTGGGACAGAGGTAACTATGGCTACACCTTC
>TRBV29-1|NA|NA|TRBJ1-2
CSVVPGGRANYGYTF
TGCAGCGTTGTCCCGGGGGGTCGGGCGAACTATGGCTACACCTTC
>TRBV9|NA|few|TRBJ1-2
CASSRPNYGYTF
TGTGCCAGCAGCAGGCCCAACTATGGCTACACCTTC
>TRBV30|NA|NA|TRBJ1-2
CAWRPPGDPFDYTF
TGTGCCTGGAGGCCACCTGGAGACCCCTTCGACTACACCTTC
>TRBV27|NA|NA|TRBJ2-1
CASSLSGDVEQFF
TGTGCCAGCAGTCTGTCAGGGGACGTTGAGCAGTTCTTC
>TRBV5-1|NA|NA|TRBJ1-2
CASTTTGGADGYTF
TGCGCCAGCACCACCACTGGGGGGGCGGATGGCTACACCTTC
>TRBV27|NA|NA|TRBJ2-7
CASGLYEQYF
TGTGCCAGCGGACTCTACGAGCAGTACTTC
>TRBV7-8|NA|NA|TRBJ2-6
CASSLVGIRGSGANVLTF
TGTGCCAGCAGCTTAGTGGGGATACGAGGCTCTGGGGCCAACGTCCTGACTTTC
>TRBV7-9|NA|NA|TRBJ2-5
CASSLFPGPVGETQYF
TGTGCCAGCAGCTTGTTTCCAGGGCCGGTTGGAGAGACCCAGTACTTC
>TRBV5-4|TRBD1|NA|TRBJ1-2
CASVRQGFADYAGYTF
TGTGCCAGCGTACGACAGGGATTTGCTGACTATGCGGGCTACACCTTC
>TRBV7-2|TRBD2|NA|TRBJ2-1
CASSSERGGYNEQFF
TGTGCCAGCAGCTCGGAGCGGGGGGGTTACAATGAGCAGTTCTTC
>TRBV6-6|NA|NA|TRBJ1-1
CASSLGRNTEAFF
TGTGCCAGCAGCTTGGGGAGAAACACTGAAGCTTTCTTT
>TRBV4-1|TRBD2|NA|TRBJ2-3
CASSSGRGGRTDTQYF
TGCGCCAGCTCCTCAGGGCGGGGGGGCCGAACAGATACGCAGTATTTT
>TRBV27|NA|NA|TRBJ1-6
CASSLRQAKGNSPLHF
TGTGCCAGCAGTTTGAGGCAGGCGAAAGGAAATTCACCCCTCCACTTT
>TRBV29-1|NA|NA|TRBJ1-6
CSVAEASESPLHF
TGCAGCGTGGCCGAAGCGTCGGAGTCACCCCTCCACTTT
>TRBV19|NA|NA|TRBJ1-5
CASGDMANQPQHF
TGTGCCAGTGGGGACATGGCAAATCAGCCCCAGCATTTT
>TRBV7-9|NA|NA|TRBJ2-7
CASSPRHAYEQYF
TGTGCCAGCAGCCCCCGACATGCCTACGAGCAGTACTTC
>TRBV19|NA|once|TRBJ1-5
CASSMARQAYNQPQHF
TGTGCCAGTAGTATGGCTAGACAGGCGTATAATCAGCCCCAGCATTTT
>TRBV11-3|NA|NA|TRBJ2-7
CASSSTTGYEQYF
TGTGCCAGCAGCTCTACCACAGGCTACGAGCAGTACTTC
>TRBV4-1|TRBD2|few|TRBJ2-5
CASSQDLGTSGRAQETQYF
TGCGCCAGCAGCCAAGATCTCGGGACTAGCGGGAGGGCCCAAGAGACCCAGTACTTC
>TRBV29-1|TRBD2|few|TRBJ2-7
CSVARLAASYEQYF
TGCAGCGTTGCCCGACTAGCGGCATCCTACGAGCAGTACTTC
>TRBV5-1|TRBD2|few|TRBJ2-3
CASSLYLGGTTDTQYF
TGCGCCAGCAGCTTGTATCTCGGGGGGACCACAGATACGCAGTATTTT
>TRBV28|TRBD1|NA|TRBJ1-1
CASRRTGTANTEAFF
TGTGCCAGCAGGCGAACCGGGACAGCGAACACTGAAGCTTTCTTT
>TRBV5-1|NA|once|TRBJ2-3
CASSLTGRTDTQYF
TGCGCCAGCAGCTTGACAGGGAGGACAGATACGCAGTATTTT
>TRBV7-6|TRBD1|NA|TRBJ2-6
CASSLRTGATTGANVLTF
TGTGCCAGCAGCTTAAGGACAGGCGCGACGACTGGGGCCAACGTCCTGACTTTC
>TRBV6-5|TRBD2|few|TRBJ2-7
CASSYRLAESYEQYF
TGTGCCAGCAGTTACCGACTAGCGGAATCCTACGAGCAGTACTTC
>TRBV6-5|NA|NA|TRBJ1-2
CASSLGKVNYGYTF
TGTGCCAGCAGCCTCGGGAAGGTAAACTATGGCTACACCTTC
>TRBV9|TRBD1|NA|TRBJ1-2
CASSFWDSDNYGYTF
TGTGCCAGCAGCTTCTGGGACAGTGACAACTATGGCTACACCTTC
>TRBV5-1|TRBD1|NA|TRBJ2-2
CASGQGAGTGELFF
TGCGCCAGCGGACAGGGGGCAGGCACCGGGGAGCTGTTTTTT
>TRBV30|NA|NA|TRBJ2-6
CAWSVANWANVLTF
TGTGCCTGGAGTGTGGCTAATTGGGCCAACGTCCTGACTTTC
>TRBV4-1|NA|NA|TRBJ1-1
CASSQEGGAEAFF
TGCGCCAGCAGCCAAGAGGGGGGGGCTGAAGCTTTCTTT
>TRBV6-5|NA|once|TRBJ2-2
CASSYSGVNTGELFF
TGTGCCAGCAGTTACTCTGGGGTGAACACCGGGGAGCTGTTTTTT
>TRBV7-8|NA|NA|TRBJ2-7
CASSPSQTGEQYF
TGTGCCAGCAGCCCCTCGCAGACGGGCGAGCAGTACTTC
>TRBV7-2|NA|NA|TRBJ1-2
CASSLDRQGRFGYGYTF
TGTGCCAGCAGCTTAGATAGGCAGGGCCGCTTCGGCTATGGCTACACCTTC
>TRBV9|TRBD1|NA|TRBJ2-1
CASSTRDRGHNEQFF
TGTGCCAGCAGCACCCGGGACAGGGGGCACAATGAGCAGTTCTTC
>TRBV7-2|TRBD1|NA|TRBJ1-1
CASSSIDRENTEAFF
TGTGCCAGCAGCTCAATCGACAGGGAGAACACTGAAGCTTTCTTT
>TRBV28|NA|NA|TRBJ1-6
CASSSPLNTGDPPLHF
TGTGCCAGCAGTTCCCCTTTAAACACGGGAGATCCACCCCTCCACTTT
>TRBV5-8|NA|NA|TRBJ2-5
CASSDGLGAGETQYF
TGTGCCAGCAGCGATGGATTGGGGGCCGGAGAGACCCAGTACTTC
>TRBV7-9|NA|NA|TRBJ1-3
CASSLVAGNTIYF
TGTGCCAGCAGCTTAGTCGCTGGAAACACCATATATTTT
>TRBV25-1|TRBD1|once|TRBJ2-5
CASSEAGGYQKTQYF
TGTGCCAGCAGTGAAGCAGGGGGCTACCAGAAGACCCAGTACTTC
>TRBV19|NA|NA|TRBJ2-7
CASSDSSTYEQYF
TGTGCCAGTAGTGACAGTTCTACCTACGAGCAGTACTTC
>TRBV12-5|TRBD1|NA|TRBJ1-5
CASGSDRGRQPQHF
TGTGCTAGTGGTTCCGACAGGGGGCGTCAGCCCCAGCATTTT
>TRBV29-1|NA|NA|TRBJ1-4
CSVGNEKLFF
TGCAGCGTCGGTAATGAAAAACTGTTTTTT
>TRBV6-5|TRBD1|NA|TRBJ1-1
CASKRAGGLTEAFF
TGTGCCAGCAAGAGGGCAGGGGGTTTGACTGAAGCTTTCTTT
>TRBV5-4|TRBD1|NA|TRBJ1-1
CASRETGLTEAFF
TGTGCCAGCAGAGAGACAGGGCTCACTGAAGCTTTCTTT
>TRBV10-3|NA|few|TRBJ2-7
CAISESGTEQYF
TGTGCCATCAGTGAGTCAGGGACCGAGCAGTACTTC
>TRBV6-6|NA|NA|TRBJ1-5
CASSLDSFTQPQHF
TGTGCCAGCAGTTTAGACAGCTTCACTCAGCCCCAGCATTTT
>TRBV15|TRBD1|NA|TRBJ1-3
CATSRDLRDSDGNTIYF
TGTGCCACCAGCAGAGATCTAAGGGACAGCGATGGAAACACCATATATTTT
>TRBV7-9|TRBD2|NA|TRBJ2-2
CASSGSGRSTGELFF
TGTGCCAGCAGCGGTAGCGGGAGATCGACCGGGGAGCTGTTTTTT
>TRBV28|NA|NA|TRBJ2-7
CASRDTSYEQYF
TGTGCCAGCCGGGACACCTCCTACGAGCAGTACTTC
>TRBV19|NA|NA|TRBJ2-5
CASSEGPSERNQYF
TGTGCCAGTAGTGAGGGCCCCAGCGAGAGGAACCAGTACTTC
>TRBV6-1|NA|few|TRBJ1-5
CASSETDGGNQPQHF
TGTGCCAGCAGTGAGACGGACGGTGGCAATCAGCCCCAGCATTTT
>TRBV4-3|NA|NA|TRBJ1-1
CASSLNPTGSTEAFF
TGCGCCAGCAGCCTCAACCCAACAGGGAGCACTGAAGCTTTCTTT
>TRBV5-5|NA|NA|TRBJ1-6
CASSLDTGSSYNSPLHF
TGTGCCAGCAGCTTGGATACGGGGAGCTCCTATAATTCACCCCTCCACTTT
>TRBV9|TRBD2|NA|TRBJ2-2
CASRETSGGTGELFF
TGTGCCAGCAGGGAGACTAGCGGGGGAACCGGGGAGCTGTTTTTT
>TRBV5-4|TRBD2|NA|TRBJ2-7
CASSQRAGGHEQYF
TGTGCCAGCAGCCAGAGAGCGGGAGGACACGAGCAGTACTTC
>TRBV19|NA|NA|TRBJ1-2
CATENRVRDGYTF
TGTGCCACCGAGAACAGGGTGAGAGATGGCTACACCTTC
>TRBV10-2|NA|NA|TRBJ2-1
CASSEEGVGLNEQFF
TGCGCCAGCAGTGAGGAGGGAGTGGGGTTAAATGAGCAGTTCTTC
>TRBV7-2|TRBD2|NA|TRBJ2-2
CASSVTGTSATGELFF
TGTGCCAGCAGCGTAACCGGGACTAGCGCGACCGGGGAGCTGTTTTTT